Listed here is a single T cell receptor (beta chain). Its antigen is not known. These data belong to a study of T cell responses to AZD1222 COVID-19 vaccine. Data came from immunoSEQ multiplex PCR; TCRdb stores just in-frame clones and leaves some out. Altogether about 140,000 clones are present, approximately 92% being singletons, with the ten largest covering roughly 7.1%. Per the germline V gene, CDR1 is SGDLS and CDR2 is YYNGEE. CDR3 length: 16 amino acids. The germline V and J ends were trimmed by 0 bases and 3 bases, with 13 bases remaining between them. Broader study findings: Unmutated variant regions are reportedly the target of nearly half of TCRs that are spike-specific. CD4 TCRs covered the whole spike, strongest at regions 160-218 and 743-854. Most donors were white British and more were female, and clonal diversity was possibly underestimated. Only 5 or 6 people who got AZD1222 tested seropositive at baseline.

The chain is built from TRBV9 and TRBJ2-1; unclear D gene. The sample in question was peripheral blood, obtained 28 days after the second AZD1222 dose. The receptor was derived from an adult who received the AZD1222 COVID-19 vaccine. CDR3 residues: CASSVGGTLSYNEQFF. CDR3 DNA sequence: TGTGCCAGCAGCGTAGGTGGAACCTTGAGCTACAATGAGCAGTTCTTC.